These T cell receptor beta chains were read from a single sample in a study of blood T cell repertoires in COVID-19. The table came from immunoSEQ multiplex PCR; TCRdb's copy has only in-frame clones and leaves some out. Among about 46,000 clones listed, about 86% were seen once. Material for sequencing was peripheral blood. The receptor source for this set is a woman of 80 years or more with acute or convalescent COVID-19. Each CDR3 is given with its conserved first and last residue. D genes are given only for firm matches. Not every row has a clone size; where given, it reads once, few, many or a size class.

v_gene	d_gene	j_gene	abundance	CDR3nt	CDR3aa
TRBV19	.	TRBJ1-1	.	TGTGCCAGTGGACGACAGAGCGTGAACACTGAAGCTTTCTTT	CASGRQSVNTEAFF
TRBV7-2	.	TRBJ1-6	.	TGTGCCAGCAGCTCAGGCGCAGGGTTTTCACCCCTCCACTTT	CASSSGAGFSPLHF
TRBV5-6	TRBD1	TRBJ2-7	.	TGTGCCAGCAGCTTGCTCAGAGCCGGACAGGGATACTACGAGCAGTACTTC	CASSLLRAGQGYYEQYF
TRBV3-1/TRBV3-2	TRBD2	TRBJ2-3	.	TGTGCCAGCAGCCAAGAAGGGACTAGCTCAGATACGCAGTATTTT	CASSQEGTSSDTQYF
TRBV5-1	.	TRBJ1-1	once	TGCGCCAGCAGCTTTGGGCGGGGGACCAACACTGAAGCTTTCTTT	CASSFGRGTNTEAFF
TRBV5-1	TRBD1	TRBJ2-1	.	TGCGCCAGCAGCTCGGCGGGACAGGGGGTCAATGAGCAGTTCTTC	CASSSAGQGVNEQFF
TRBV30	.	TRBJ2-5	once	TGTGCCTGGAGCTCAGGATTGATGTCGGCCCAGTACTTC	CAWSSGLMSAQYF
TRBV2	.	TRBJ1-5	.	TGTGCCAGCAGGGTTGAGAGTAATCAGCCCCAGCATTTT	CASRVESNQPQHF
TRBV18	.	TRBJ1-5	.	TGTGCCAGCTCACCAGGTTCCGGGGATGATCAGCCCCAGCATTTT	CASSPGSGDDQPQHF
TRBV2	TRBD1	TRBJ1-5	.	TGTGCCAGCAGTGAAGGGGGACAGGCAGTTGGTCAGCCCCAGCATTTT	CASSEGGQAVGQPQHF
TRBV15	TRBD1	TRBJ2-5	once	TGTGCCACCAGCAGAGATGGGGGACAGGGGTTTAGAGAGACCCAGTACTTC	CATSRDGGQGFRETQYF
TRBV10-2	TRBD1	TRBJ1-4	.	TGCGCCAGCAGCCGATTCACGGACAGGGAAAAACTGTTTTTT	CASSRFTDREKLFF
TRBV6-6	.	TRBJ1-1	.	TGTGCCAGCAGCGCCTCCGGACAACCGTCACCCACTGAAGCTTTCTTT	CASSASGQPSPTEAFF
TRBV5-1	.	TRBJ2-7	.	TGCGCCAGCAGCTTAGGAAGGAGCGGGCGAACCTACGAGCAGTACTTC	CASSLGRSGRTYEQYF
TRBV6-5	TRBD1	TRBJ1-6	once	TGTGCCAGCAGTTTGGGGACAGGAGGTTCTAATTCACCCCTCCACTTT	CASSLGTGGSNSPLHF
TRBV5-6	.	TRBJ2-2	medium-sized	TGTGCCAGCAGCTTGGTGCAGGGTGACACCGGGGAGCTGTTTTTT	CASSLVQGDTGELFF
TRBV7-9	TRBD2	TRBJ2-5	.	TGTGCCAGCAGCTTACCTCTCCGACTAGCGGGGGTTCAAGAGACCCAGTACTTC	CASSLPLRLAGVQETQYF
TRBV18	.	TRBJ1-2	.	TGTGCCAGCTCCCCTACCACGATGGGTGGAGGCGACTATGGCTACACCTTC	CASSPTTMGGGDYGYTF
TRBV28	TRBD1	TRBJ1-2	.	TGTGCCAGCAGTTTGGGACAGGTCTACTATGGCTACACCTTC	CASSLGQVYYGYTF
TRBV30	TRBD1	TRBJ2-6	.	TGTGCCTGGAGGGACAGGGCACTCCCCTCTGGGGCCAACGTCCTGACTTTC	CAWRDRALPSGANVLTF
TRBV2	TRBD1	TRBJ2-1	.	TGTGCCAGCAGGGGACAGGGGTCCGGTGAGCAGTTCTTC	CASRGQGSGEQFF
TRBV5-1	TRBD2	TRBJ2-1	.	TGCGCCAGCAGCTTGGAGGGGCTAGCGGGGGGGCAACAGCAGTTCTTC	CASSLEGLAGGQQQFF
TRBV5-1	TRBD2	TRBJ2-7	.	TGCGCCAGCAGCTTAAGCGGGGGGCTCTACGAGCAGTACTTC	CASSLSGGLYEQYF
TRBV6-5	.	TRBJ1-2	.	TGTGCCAGCAGTCGAGGGGGTGGAGGCTACACCTTC	CASSRGGGGYTF
TRBV7-6	.	TRBJ1-4	.	TGTGCCAGCAGCCAACGGACAGCTGTTGCAACTAATGAAAAACTGTTTTTT	CASSQRTAVATNEKLFF
TRBV29-1	.	TRBJ1-1	.	TGCAGCGTTGAAGATTCAGGGGACACTGAAGCTTTCTTT	CSVEDSGDTEAFF
TRBV5-1	.	TRBJ2-7	medium-sized	TGCGCCAGCAGCTTGTATTCACAGGGAAGCTCCTACGAGCAGTACTTC	CASSLYSQGSSYEQYF
TRBV5-4	TRBD2	TRBJ2-5	.	TGTGCCAGCAGCTTTAGCGGGGGAGAGACCCAGTACTTC	CASSFSGGETQYF
TRBV5-6	.	TRBJ1-6	once	TGTGCCAGCAGCTTCGGGGTCAGGGCGGGGTCACCCCTCCACTTT	CASSFGVRAGSPLHF
TRBV4-2	.	TRBJ2-7	.	TGTGCCAGCAGCCAAGACGGACAGTTAGACTACGAGCAGTACTTC	CASSQDGQLDYEQYF
TRBV7-9	.	TRBJ1-2	once	TGTGCCAGCAGCCCCCTGGGGGCGGTCTATGGCTACACCTTC	CASSPLGAVYGYTF
TRBV7-9	TRBD1	TRBJ2-3	.	TGTGCCAGCAGGAACAGGGGAAACACAGATACGCAGTATTTT	CASRNRGNTDTQYF
TRBV5-1	TRBD2	TRBJ2-1	.	TGCGCCAGCAGCTTAGGGACTAAAGACAATGAGCAGTTCTTC	CASSLGTKDNEQFF
TRBV19	TRBD2	TRBJ2-7	.	TGTGCCAGTAGTATGATGAAGCGGGGGGGCCTGGCCGAGCAGTACTTC	CASSMMKRGGLAEQYF
TRBV5-6	.	TRBJ2-1	.	TGTGCCAGCAGCGGGGGACTCAGCTCCTACAATGAGCAGTTCTTC	CASSGGLSSYNEQFF
TRBV19	TRBD1	TRBJ1-2	.	TGTGCCAGTAGTATGGGACAGATGGTAGGGGACTATGGCTACACCTTC	CASSMGQMVGDYGYTF
TRBV18	.	TRBJ1-2	.	TGTGCCAGCTCGCTACAGGGTGACCCCCTCTACACCTTC	CASSLQGDPLYTF
TRBV11-2	TRBD1	TRBJ1-1	.	TGTGCCAGCAGCACCCGGACAGGGGGCAGGGGTACTGAAGCTTTCTTT	CASSTRTGGRGTEAFF
TRBV6-5	.	TRBJ2-1	.	TGTGCCAGCAGTTACTCGTTGGCAGACAATGAGCAGTTCTTC	CASSYSLADNEQFF
TRBV5-1	.	TRBJ2-7	.	TGCGCCAGCAGCTTGGGCCCGATGGAGAGCTACGAGCAGTACTTC	CASSLGPMESYEQYF
TRBV18	.	TRBJ2-7	.	TGTGCCAGCTCACCTAGCACCTACGAGCAGTACTTC	CASSPSTYEQYF